This TCR beta chain was identified in a study of cytomegalovirus exposure and HLA in healthy donors. The PCR employed 60 Vbeta primers together with 13 Jbeta primers. Under the authors' procedure: Later work found 80 million or so unique TCR beta chains, with 9.5 million to 12 million shared. Assay: immunoSEQ multiplex PCR; the TCRdb copy retains only in-frame clones and omits some. V and J calls and clone size follow that table, whereas D and trimming were derived from the DNA. Here the sample spans some 120,000 clones, approximately 78% being singletons. V was trimmed by 0 bases and J by 3 bases, leaving 9 bases between them. CDR1 is MNHNY, CDR2 SVGAGI, per germline (reference sequence). The CDR3 is made up of 15 amino acids.

The rearrangement joins TRBV6-6 to TRBJ2-1; D may be TRBD2 (6 bases). This receptor was identified in a woman between 40 and 55 years old in good health and CMV-seropositive. The specimen was PBMCs. CDR3 amino acids: CASSYSGGVYNEQFF. The CDR3, as DNA: TGTGCCAGCAGTTACTCAGGCGGGGTCTACAATGAGCAGTTCTTC.